This TCR beta chain was recorded in a study of T cell responses to AZD1222 COVID-19 vaccine. Study overall: Pooling was applied to second doses at about 4 or about 12 weeks.

Concerning this clone: Its specificity is not known.

Study outcomes and limitations: Dominant at 160-218 and 743-854, vaccine-associated CD4 TCRs also spanned spike.

The CDR3 is 15 residues long. With 5 bases clipped from V and 7 bases from J, the junction kept 10 bases outside the gene matches. The germline CDR1 and CDR2 sequences are SNHLY and FYNNEI. Some clones are missing from TCRdb's copy, which holds only in-frame ones; the method was immunoSEQ multiplex PCR. The table has 100,000 or so clones, around nine tenths seen once; the top ten hold approximately 2.9%. This sequence was found in an adult in good health. The sequencing used peripheral blood, collected on day 0 of AZD1222 vaccination. The chain links TRBV2 to TRBJ1-4; 7 bases are shared with TRBD1. In DNA form, the CDR3 reads TGTGCCAGCAGTTTCAACAGGGGAGAGGTTGAAAAACTGTTTTTT. Encoded protein: CASSFNRGEVEKLFF.